The table lists the clone carrying this TCR beta chain with many counts. Its antigen remains unknown. CDR1 SGHRS and CDR2 YFSETQ come from the germline V gene. V shed 7 bases and J shed 3 bases, with 13 bases lying between them. The CDR3 covers 14 residues. Constant-segment-primed 5'RACE gave TCR alpha and TCR beta cDNA libraries with sample barcodes and UMIs. TCRdb processed the 5' RACE reads anew with MiXCR; each CDR3 protein has one entry. The sample gives over 350,000 distinct CDR3 sequences, 15% to 20% of which show up once; around a fifth is in the top ten. This sample is drawn from a study of T-cell memory formation after mild COVID-19. Study summary: Largely donor-specific sequence clusters came from a couple of donors.

Findings and caveats of the study: Within pre-infection memory, some responding clones were found, suggesting cross-reactive memory joined. Later expanders leaned toward CD4+, whereas clones contracting from day 15 to 85 were balanced CD4/CD8.

Sequencing was carried out using PBMCs or a T cell subset sorted from them (not recorded which). The chain links TRBV5-1 to TRBJ2-2; either TRBD1 or TRBD2 may supply D (5 bases each). The source is a man younger than 35 who had mild COVID-19 (a few samples of this study predate the infection). Cell type and time point are not known. The CDR3 DNA reads as TGCGCCAGCGGGGGACGGACTTACACCGGGGAGCTGTTTTTT. Protein product: CASGGRTYTGELFF.